Reported below is one TCR beta chain. Here immunoSEQ multiplex PCR was the method, and the copy in TCRdb shows in-frame clones only, minus some. The repertoire includes 35,000 to 50,000 clones, roughly 70% of them detected once, and approximately 6.2% sits in the top ten. With 0 bases clipped from V and 2 bases from J, the junction kept 2 bases outside the gene matches. Per germline, CDR1 SGDLS and CDR2 YYNGEE. The CDR3 is 14 residues long. This entry belongs to a study of blood T cell repertoires in COVID-19. Study as a whole: Samples came from the United States, Italy and Spain, spanning acute and convalescent COVID-19. The cDNA or gDNA used as material had been derived from T cells, B-cell-depleted T cells, or PBMCs.

The sample was peripheral blood. This chain connects TRBV9 to TRBJ2-7; 7 bases agree with TRBD1. The origin of this receptor is a man older than 75 with acute or convalescent COVID-19. The CDR3 spells CASSVDGTAYEQYF. The CDR3 bases are TGTGCCAGCAGCGTAGACGGGACAGCCTACGAGCAGTACTTC. The variable domain in full, with the rest retrieved from reference TRBV9 and TRBJ2-7, is DSGVTQTPKHLITATGQRVTLRCSPRSGDLSVYWYQQSLDQGLQFLIQYYNGEERAKGNILERFSAQQFPDLHSELNLSSLELGDSALYFCASSVDGTAYEQYFGPGTRLTVT.